Reported below is one T cell receptor beta chain. Its antigen remains unknown. This entry comes from a study of T cells after posttransplantation cyclophosphamide. Study-level results: Blood and skin or GI T cell repertoires showed limited TRB overlap. Donor CD8+ memory clones often dominated recipient blood repertoires at later times. After PTCy, TRB diversity resembled that of CNI/methotrexate controls.

The related graft donor's blood sample was taken on the day of bone marrow donation. Method: immunoSEQ multiplex PCR; TCRdb's copy keeps in-frame clones and lacks some. Counted here are around 47,000 clones, around 94% occurring once; the ten biggest clones make up roughly 3.1%. V lost 10 bases to trimming and J lost 5 bases; unmatched junction nucleotides: 15. Germline V CDR1 and CDR2: MNHEY, SMNVEV (reference sequence). The CDR3 spans 15 residues. Sequencing used PBMCs. The rearrangement uses TRBV27 and TRBJ2-7; 9 bases agree with TRBD1. The origin of this receptor is a woman under 40 in good health and a related stem cell transplant donor. The CDR3 region has the DNA TGTGCCACCCGAACGGAGGGGACAGGGTACCACGAGCAGTACTTC. This encodes CATRTEGTGYHEQYF.